The entry that follows covers one TCR beta chain sequence. Its target is unknown. This CDR3 has 15 residues. The V and J ends lost 5 bases and 5 bases respectively, with 15 bases between them. Germline CDR1 and CDR2: MNHEY and SVGAGI. These data originate in a study of shared clonotypes between healthy human individuals. Overall study results and limits: Since donors were few, the genetic and exposure-history diversity represented was limited.

As defined, naive CD8 cells were CD45RO-negative and positively selected for CCR7, with terminally differentiated effector memory CD45RA+ cells excluded. Measured with immunoSEQ multiplex PCR; TCRdb has only the in-frame clones, and not every one. This repertoire shows about 2.1 million clones, 93% found once; its top ten account for more than 1.5%. Sequenced: naive CD8+ T cells from PBMCs. This TCR came from a man between 18 and 35 years old in good health. Some clones in this sample may be carry-over from other donors' samples. This rearrangement joins TRBV6-5 to TRBJ1-4; tentatively, D is TRBD1 (6 bases). The CDR3 protein is CASSGLGGPNEKLFF. In DNA form, the CDR3 reads TGTGCCAGCAGTGGTCTGGGGGGCCCGAATGAAAAACTGTTTTTT.